This TCR beta chain was retrieved from a study of patients with pleural tuberculosis. At least ten counts were recorded for this clonotype. Each CDR3 protein gets one entry after TCRdb re-called the reads with MiXCR. The data show about 50,000 distinct CDR3 sequences, with about 7.3% seen just once and around 15% held by the top ten. This clonotype was sampled from a human donor with pleural tuberculosis.

The CDR3 coding sequence is TGCAGTGCTGAGACAGGGGGCACCCAAGAGACCCAGTACTTC. Its protein is CSAETGGTQETQYF. This sequence joins TRBV20-1 and TRBJ2-5; 10 bases match TRBD1. Per germline, CDR1 DFQATT and CDR2 SNEGSKA (reference sequence). The CDR3 has 14 amino acids. The junction had 4 bases not matched to a gene; V was cut back by 5 bases and J by 1 base.